The T cell receptor (beta chain) described here comes from a study of persistence of HIV-infected CD4 T cells. The libraries were made with immunoSEQ version 4 in survey mode. The method was immunoSEQ multiplex PCR; TCRdb's version includes in-frame clones alone and lacks a portion of them. The sample includes about 40,000 clones, around three quarters of them seen just once. Per the germline V gene, CDR1 is SGHVS and CDR2 is FQNEAQ. V gave up 4 bases and J gave up 5 bases; unmatched junction bases: 22. CDR3 length equals 20 residues. The sample holds one count of this clone. Its antigen is currently unknown. Overlapping HIV-1 Gag 15-mer peptides at 0.85 to 1 ug per peptide per mL were used. CD40L/CD69 double-negative CD45RO-high memory CD4+ T cells were collected.

The receptor's source is an adult man with HIV who was CMV-seropositive. The rearrangement links TRBV7-8 to TRBJ2-5; 10 positions agree with TRBD2. The specimen was CD4+ T cells sorted from PBMCs after roughly 18-hour stimulation, collected from a patient who received antiretroviral therapy. The CDR3 region is CASSSQVMASGSRGSETQYF. In nucleotides, the CDR3 is TGTGCCAGCAGCTCCCAGGTCATGGCTAGCGGGAGTAGGGGATCGGAGACCCAGTACTTC.